Following are 13 T cell receptor beta chains from one sample sequenced in a study of shared clonotypes between healthy human individuals. Sequenced by immunoSEQ multiplex PCR; TCRdb stores in-frame clones only, minus some. The sample has just over 2,000,000 clones; around 96% are singletons. CD45RO-negative CD8 cells positively selected for CCR7 made up the naive population, which excluded terminally differentiated effector memory CD45RA+ cells. Sequencing was carried out using naive CD8+ T cells sorted from blood. These receptor sequences come from a man between 18 and 35 years old in good health.

The chain couples TRBV7-9 to TRBJ1-3; D possibly corresponds to TRBD1 (5 bases). V shed 3 bases and J shed 4 bases, with 10 bases lying between them. The V gene's germline CDR1 is SEHNR and CDR2 FQNEAQ (reference sequence). The CDR3 consists of 14 residues. The CDR3 sequence is CASSFEGTGNTIYF. CDR3 in DNA: TGTGCCAGCAGCTTTGAGGGGACGGGAAACACCATATATTTT.

The chain recombines TRBV6-1 with TRBJ2-7; D uncertain. V gave up 2 bases and J gave up 6 bases, with 8 bases separating them. Germline V gives CDR1 MNHNS, CDR2 SASEGT. The CDR3 has 12 residues. This CDR3 reads CASSEIQAEQYF. Here the CDR3 DNA reads TGTGCCAGCAGTGAAATCCAGGCCGAGCAGTACTTC.

J is TRBJ1-4 and V is TRBV11-2; unclear D gene. V was trimmed by 8 bases and J by 7 bases, leaving 14 bases between them. Germline CDR1 SGHAT, CDR2 FQNNGV. The CDR3 sequence is 13 residues long. The CDR3 protein is CASRIAGGEKLFF. The CDR3 nucleotides are TGTGCCAGCCGCATTGCTGGAGGTGAAAAACTGTTTTTT.

This chain uses TRBV4-2 with TRBJ2-1; a possible D gene is TRBD2 (6 bases). Germline V CDR1 and CDR2: LGHNA, YNFKEQ. The V end lost 4 bases, the J end lost 3 bases, and 16 bases lay between the germline ends. The CDR3 contains 16 residues. The CDR3 here is CASSPPTGGIYNEQFF. The CDR3 DNA reads as TGTGCCAGCAGCCCCCCTACCGGGGGTATCTACAATGAGCAGTTCTTC.

This rearrangement joins TRBV29-1 to TRBJ2-3; 12 positions agree with TRBD2. Looked up from germline, CDR1 is SQVTM and CDR2 is ANQGSEA. The V and J ends lost 4 bases and 4 bases, in that order; junction bases with no gene match: 6. This CDR3 has 15 residues. The CDR3 DNA reads as TGCAGCGTTGCATCGACTAGCGGGGGATCAGATACGCAGTATTTT. Translation gives CSVASTSGGSDTQYF.

The chain employs TRBV30 and TRBJ2-3; weak D call: TRBD1 (7 bases). This CDR3 spans 14 amino acids. V lost 4 bases and J 3 bases, leaving 14 bases between the germline ends. Looked up from germline, CDR1 is GTSNPN and CDR2 is SVGIG (reference sequence). The CDR3 loop is CAWMQGGGTDTQYF. CDR3 in DNA: TGTGCCTGGATGCAGGGGGGTGGTACAGATACGCAGTATTTT.

The count of this clone is one. The rearrangement joins TRBV7-9 to TRBJ2-1, with D perhaps assigned TRBD1 or TRBD2 (5 bases each). V was trimmed by 3 bases and J by 2 bases, leaving 11 bases between them. CDR3 length: 15 residues. The germline V gene encodes CDR1 SEHNR and CDR2 FQNEAQ (reference sequence). DNA for the CDR3: TGTGCCAGCAGCTTGGGGGACCACGCCTACAATGAGCAGTTCTTC. Amino acid sequence: CASSLGDHAYNEQFF.

A few counts support this clone. Other DNA variants within this sample encode the same CDR3. The V gene is TRBV5-1, the J gene TRBJ1-3, with unresolved D. Germline CDR1 reads SGHRS; CDR2 reads YFSETQ. Trimming cost V 0 bases and J 4 bases, with 5 bases left between them. This CDR3 is built from 13 residues. This CDR3 is CASSLDGGNTIYF. The CDR3 region has the DNA TGCGCCAGCAGCTTGGACGGGGGAAACACCATATATTTT.

The chain couples TRBV9 to TRBJ2-7; D might be TRBD2 (5 bases). Trimming removed 3 bases from V and 0 bases from J, with 13 bases in between. There are 15 residues in the CDR3. From germline, CDR1 is SGDLS and CDR2 YYNGEE. The CDR3 is CASSAGFSLSYEQYF. CDR3 sequence (DNA): TGTGCCAGCAGCGCGGGATTTAGCCTCTCCTACGAGCAGTACTTC. Full variable domain (outside the CDR3, taken from reference TRBV9 and TRBJ2-7): DSGVTQTPKHLITATGQRVTLRCSPRSGDLSVYWYQQSLDQGLQFLIQYYNGEERAKGNILERFSAQQFPDLHSELNLSSLELGDSALYFCASSAGFSLSYEQYFGPGTRLTVT.

The genes are TRBV7-2 and TRBJ2-7; a weak D match, TRBD1 (6 bases). Trimming removed 1 base from V and 3 bases from J, with 19 bases in between. The CDR3 has 17 residues. CDR1 is SGHTA and CDR2 is FQGNSA in the germline V gene. The DNA for the CDR3 is TGTGCCAGCAGCTTAGAGGGGACATCGGCTGGGTTCTACGAGCAGTACTTC. Protein: CASSLEGTSAGFYEQYF.

The chain has TRBV9 and TRBJ2-2; 7 bases are shared with TRBD2. Germline CDR1 reads SGDLS; CDR2 reads YYNGEE. The trim removed 0 bases at V and 2 bases at J, leaving 10 bases unmatched. The CDR3 extends over 18 amino acids. CDR3 sequence: CASSVASASGDNTGELFF. The CDR3, as DNA: TGTGCCAGCAGCGTAGCTTCTGCTAGCGGAGACAACACCGGGGAGCTGTTTTTT.

A single count supports this clone. The rearrangement links TRBV4-1 to TRBJ2-1; a possible D gene is TRBD2 (6 bases). Germline V gene lookup returns CDR1 MGHRA and CDR2 YSYEKL. The CDR3 has 15 residues. Trimming left V 1 base short and J 5 bases short, with 12 bases between. For the CDR3, the DNA is TGCGCCAGCAGCCAAGGGGAGGACCCCCACAATGAGCAGTTCTTC. It codes for CASSQGEDPHNEQFF.

This CDR3 reads CASSVTTSGGTGELFF. The DNA for the CDR3 is TGTGCCAGCAGTGTTACGACTAGCGGGGGTACCGGGGAGCTGTTTTTT. This chain joins TRBV6-1 and TRBJ2-2; 12 bases align to TRBD2. V shed 4 bases and J 5 bases; nucleotides not matched to a gene: 5. The V gene's germline CDR1 is MNHNS and CDR2 SASEGT. This CDR3 comprises 16 residues.